This record looks at one T cell receptor (beta chain) sequence and its context. Researchers sorted participants into cohorts using their self-reported clinical history. Unmatched junction bases numbered 5, after V lost 6 bases and J lost 5 bases. CDR3 size: 13 residues. Profiling relied on immunoSEQ multiplex PCR, and the TCRdb table lists in-frame clones only, not all of them. The sample includes more than 110,000 clones, 75% to 80% of them seen just once. The data belong to a study of blood T cell repertoires in COVID-19. About the research overall: T cells, B-cell-depleted T cells, or PBMCs supplied cDNA or gDNA.

The receptor comes from a woman aged 50 to 65 who had recovered from COVID-19. Input material: PBMCs or T cells enriched from blood (not recorded which). This chain joins TRBV12-3 or TRBV12-4 and TRBJ2-5; 8 nucleotides line up with TRBD1. The CDR3 nucleotides read TGTGCCAGCAGAGGACAGGGACAGGAGACCCAGTACTTC. Translating gives CASRGQGQETQYF.